This T cell receptor (beta chain) comes out of a study of cytomegalovirus exposure and HLA in healthy donors. Trimming removed 4 bases at V and 1 base at J, with 11 bases between. Germline assignment: CDR1 SGHRS and CDR2 YFSETQ. The length of the CDR3 is 14 residues. This clone has a handful of counts. As yet, its antigen is unknown. The PCR used 60 Vbeta and 13 Jbeta primers. Measured with immunoSEQ multiplex PCR; TCRdb has only the in-frame clones, and not every one. The sample consists of some 110,000 clones, 80% to 85% of them appearing once. General observations from the study: V- and J-gene trimming in TCR beta was tied to a missense DCLRE1C variant by an analysis performed later. In a later analysis, most CMV-associated TCR beta chains appeared HLA-restricted.

Sample: PBMCs. V gene TRBV5-1 combines with J gene TRBJ1-2, with D perhaps TRBD1 (6 bases). This sequence was found in a man younger than 45 in good health and CMV-seronegative. CDR3 residues: CASSIRGVNYGYTF. The CDR3 DNA reads TGCGCCAGCAGCATCAGGGGCGTTAACTATGGCTACACCTTC.